This T cell receptor beta chain originates from a study of shared clonotypes between healthy human individuals (dated by TCRdb to 2018 to 2021). Notes on the research overall: Three men and two women, aged 18 to 49 years, made up the cohort. Each donor's leukapheresis produced roughly between roughly 0.94 and 9.5 billion PBMCs. For each donor, three plates each were used for CD4 naive and CD4 memory, two plates were used for CD8 naive, and one plate was used for CD8 memory. To increase sequencing depth and limit assay-specific biases, TCR repertoire library preparation and sequencing were carried out by different laboratories using diverse techniques. To estimate repertoire size and how much clonotype sharing occurs between individuals, the study deeply sequenced the blood TCR repertoires of several healthy adults.

Concerning this clone: Its antigen is not yet known. No much larger clonotype is one base removed from it; base qualities were not supplied.

V has 6 bases trimmed and J has 3 bases trimmed; junction bases matching no gene number 9. Taken from the germline V gene, the CDR1 and CDR2 loops are SNHLY and FYNNEI. There are 15 amino acids in the CDR3, from cysteine to phenylalanine inclusive. This entry keeps only the CDR3 DNA: 45 bases, framed from base 1. TCR CDR3 regions were amplified from genomic DNA by multiplex PCR using the deep immunoSEQ assay. Genomic DNA extracted from each cell subset was distributed evenly over all wells of several immunoSEQ 96-well plates, and each plate served as one replicate. For sorted subsets, 150 to 200 ng genomic DNA, equal to tens of thousands of T cell genomes, was loaded into each replicate PCR. The purified libraries were quantified using a Qubit 3.0 fluorometer, sized with a Bioanalyzer 2100, and then quantified again using the KAPA Library Quantification kit. A separate single-read 150-cycle Illumina NextSeq 550 flow cell was used to sequence each immunoSEQ 96-well plate. In the source study's methods: Because the immunoSEQ output included only junctional sequences and no quality scores, the filtering could not be the same as the filtering used for full-length reads. To assign V/J genes and CDR3, sequences were annotated against IMGT germline references using PyIR, a Python wrapper for IgBLAST v1.9. Reads were removed for weak V/J assignments (E-value above 1e-6), missing CDR3, stop codons, out-of-frame junctions, or ambiguous translated residues. V3J clonotypes were defined as sequences sharing the same inferred V gene, J gene, and CDR3 amino acid sequence. Percentage overlap between repertoires was computed as shared unique clonotypes divided by the size of the smaller repertoire. RTK rarefaction, the Chao1 estimator, and Recon v2.1 estimates of unobserved clonotypes were used to assess repertoire richness. OLGA was used to compute generation probabilities for all TCRbeta clonotypes that the gDNA method yielded from a handful of donors. TCRdb retrieved this table from immuneACCESS and kept in-frame rearrangements only. Not all clones are present; in checked studies, unresolved V genes account for under half, and no reason is known for the remainder. V and J calls and clone size are copied from that table; D and trimming were computed from the DNA. Recorded for this sample are about 110,000 clones; roughly 70% of them occurred a single time. The ten largest clones capture approximately 23% of the sample.

Here is what the overall study found, with its caveats: Clonotypes shared by all four sorted-subset donors showed higher generation probabilities than non-shared clonotypes. Naive subsets generally had larger estimated clonotype richness than memory subsets. Only blood was sampled, and tissue TCR repertoires likely differ from those in blood. Rarefaction of sorted-subset datasets indicated incomplete sequencing despite the large sequencing depth. The small number of donors limited the genetic and exposure-history diversity represented. Pairwise subsampling led to the expectation that sequencing depth would affect the degree of clonotype sharing among donors. About 5% of naive CD4, roughly 3.5% of naive CD8, 2% to 2.5% of memory CD4, and 0.4% of memory CD8 clonotypes were shared across several donors.

Donors were healthy HIV-negative adults with no recently reported acute infections or vaccinations. Every donor was a Caucasian adult living in Nashville, Tennessee, USA. The CD8 memory samples were a combination of magnetically selected CD45RO+ cells and CCR7-negative CD45RA+ effector memory (TemRA) cells. Blood was obtained by leukapheresis, after which PBMCs were separated by Ficoll-Histopaque density gradient centrifugation and cryopreserved in liquid nitrogen vapor phase. Analytical flow cytometry was used to check the purity and quantity of each magnetically sorted T cell population. Genomic DNA was isolated from each sorted fraction and quantified by UV absorbance on a Nanodrop 2000c.

The V and J segments used are TRBV2 and TRBJ2-3, and TRBD2 aligns with 7 junction nucleotides. Sequenced material: memory CD8+ T cells sorted from blood. The cell subset or site label here, explained by the study, means: CD45RO+ cells pooled with CCR7-negative TemRA cells. This clonotype was obtained from a woman in her thirties in good health. DNA sequence: TGTGCCAGCAGGTTGTTAGCGGGCCTTACAGATACGCAGTATTTT. Its translation reads: CASRLLAGLTDTQYF.